The sample holds a few counts of the clone carrying this T cell receptor beta chain. This record comes from a study of blood T cell repertoires in COVID-19. Study-level background: Some COVID-19 samples were acute and others convalescent; all came from the United States, Italy and Spain. PBMCs, B-cell-depleted T cells, or T cells were the source of the cDNA or gDNA that made up the material.

V dropped 1 base and J dropped 3; count of bases not matched to a gene: 7. CDR1 is SGDLS and CDR2 is YYNGEE in the germline V gene. The CDR3 contains 18 residues. Under the authors' procedure: Nucleated cell counts were estimated from reference gene primer amplification. TCRdb's copy holds only in-frame clones and misses some; the assay was immunoSEQ multiplex PCR. For V, J and clone size, that table is used; D and trimming come from the DNA. Of 250,000 to 350,000 clones in the sample, about 89% were seen once. The V gene is TRBV9, the J gene TRBJ2-1, with 13 bases matching TRBD2. What was sequenced was peripheral blood. The sequence came from a woman aged 55-75 years with acute or convalescent COVID-19. CDR3 nucleotides: TGTGCCAGCAGCGTACTATCCGGGACTAGCGGGAACTACAATGAGCAGTTCTTC. Its protein product is CASSVLSGTSGNYNEQFF.